The 12 T cell receptor beta chains in this list originate from one sample, sequenced in a study of T cell responses to AZD1222 COVID-19 vaccine. Libraries were prepared by immunoSEQ multiplex PCR; TCRdb keeps only in-frame clonotypes and omits some of them. The sample includes more than 150,000 clones, almost 90% of them seen just once. The sequencing here drew on peripheral blood, taken on day 0 of AZD1222 vaccination. These receptors were obtained from an adult in good health.

This sequence joins TRBV12-3 or TRBV12-4 and TRBJ2-7; 9 nucleotides match TRBD2. J was trimmed by 6 bases and V by 6 bases; bases with no gene match: 3. This CDR3 has 12 amino acids. CDR3 coding DNA: TGTGCCAGCAGAGCGGGAGGTCCCGAGCAGTACTTC. This encodes CASRAGGPEQYF.

This chain joins TRBV4-1 and TRBJ2-3; 8 bases align to TRBD2. Germline CDR1 is MGHRA and CDR2 is YSYEKL. V dropped 5 bases and J dropped 1; count of bases not matched to a gene: 5. This CDR3 has 15 residues. This CDR3 reads CASSIREGGTDTQYF. The CDR3 coding sequence is TGCGCCAGCAGCATTCGGGAGGGGGGCACAGATACGCAGTATTTT.

This chain uses TRBV20-1 with TRBJ1-2, with D maybe TRBD1 (6 bases). Germline V lookup: CDR1 DFQATT, CDR2 SNEGSKA (reference sequence). Trimming cost V 6 bases and J 6 bases, with 8 bases left between them. The CDR3 is made up of 10 amino acids. The CDR3 sequence is CSARTDGYTF. The CDR3 nucleotides read TGCAGTGCGCGGACAGATGGCTACACCTTC.

This clone was recorded a few times. In the same sample, other DNA sequences code for this CDR3. The rearrangement uses TRBV9 and TRBJ1-6; D ambiguous. This CDR3 has 14 residues. Looked up from germline, CDR1 is SGDLS and CDR2 is YYNGEE. Trimming took 0 bases from V and 7 from J, leaving 8 bases between them. The CDR3 region has the DNA TGTGCCAGCAGCGTAGAACAGAAAAATTCACCCCTCCACTTT. The encoded protein is CASSVEQKNSPLHF.

This chain connects TRBV7-9 to TRBJ2-1; the D gene is possibly TRBD2 (6 bases). CDR1 is SEHNR, CDR2 FQNEAQ, per germline (reference sequence). This CDR3 spans 14 amino acids. Trimming took 4 bases from V and 3 from J, leaving 10 bases between them. The CDR3 reads CASSSGGVYNEQFF. CDR3 sequence (DNA): TGTGCCAGCAGCTCGGGCGGGGTCTACAATGAGCAGTTCTTC.

The J gene is TRBJ2-7, the V gene TRBV23-1; unclear D gene. TRBV23-1 is an open reading frame whose function is uncertain. Trimming cost V 0 bases and J 1 base, with 22 bases left between them. The CDR3 extends over 19 amino acids. The chain's CDR3 is CASSQSTIYMWLNSYEQYF. As DNA, the CDR3 is TGCGCCAGCAGTCAATCGACCATCTATATGTGGCTAAATTCCTACGAGCAGTACTTC.

This clone has only one observation. J is TRBJ1-5 and V is TRBV24-1, with a tentative D call TRBD1 (6 bases). The germline CDR1 and CDR2 sequences are KGHDR and SFDVKD. V lost 9 bases and J 5 bases, leaving 16 bases between the germline ends. The CDR3 is made up of 14 amino acids. Written as DNA, the CDR3 is TGTGCCACCGCTCGAGGGGGGGATCATCAGCCCCAGCATTTT. Amino acids: CATARGGDHQPQHF.

DNA of the CDR3: TGTGCCAGCAGCCGCCACAGCGGAATCTACAATGAGCAGTTCTTC. Translating gives CASSRHSGIYNEQFF. The chain joins TRBV3-1 (or the pseudogene TRBV3-2) to TRBJ2-1; weak D call: TRBD2 (5 bases). The germline V and J ends were trimmed by 4 bases and 3 bases, with 13 bases remaining between them. Germline V CDR1 and CDR2: LGHDT, YNNKEL (reference sequence). This CDR3 is built from 15 residues.

V gene TRBV19 combines with J gene TRBJ1-2; the match to TRBD1 covers 7 bases. The CDR3 contains 13 residues. The V gene's germline CDR1 is LNHDA and CDR2 SQIVND (reference sequence). The trim removed 10 bases at V and 5 bases at J, leaving 10 bases unmatched. The CDR3 here is CATETGPWYGYTF. The CDR3 coding sequence is TGTGCCACGGAGACAGGGCCTTGGTATGGCTACACCTTC. The full variable domain, rest sourced from reference TRBV19 and TRBJ1-2, is DGGITQSPKYLFRKEGQNVTLSCEQNLNHDAMYWYRQDPGQGLRLIYYSQIVNDFQKGDIAEGYSVSREKKESFPLTVTSAQKNPTAFYLCATETGPWYGYTFGSGTRLTVV.

This chain connects TRBV5-1 to TRBJ2-1; D is uncertain. Germline V gene data show CDR1 as SGHRS and CDR2 as YFSETQ. V was trimmed by 2 bases and J by 5 bases, leaving 5 bases between them. This CDR3 is 12 amino acids long. The CDR3 region is CASSFNDNEQFF. CDR3 sequence (DNA): TGCGCCAGCAGCTTCAATGACAATGAGCAGTTCTTC. The entire variable domain, with the rest obtained from reference TRBV5-1 and TRBJ2-1, is as follows: KAGVTQTPRYLIKTRGQQVTLSCSPISGHRSVSWYQQTPGQGLQFLFEYFSETQRNKGNFPGRFSGRQFSNSRSEMNVSTLELGDSALYLCASSFNDNEQFFGPGTRLTVL.

This clone was picked up one time. This chain joins TRBV5-1 and TRBJ2-1; 7 nucleotides agree with TRBD1. The ends lost 6 bases at V and 3 bases at J; junction bases unmatched: 15. CDR3 length equals 17 residues. Germline CDR1 SGHRS, CDR2 YFSETQ. The CDR3 nucleotides read TGCGCCAGCAACTCAGGGGGTAGCTCGGCCAACTACAATGAGCAGTTCTTC. Amino acids: CASNSGGSSANYNEQFF.

The chain is built from TRBV7-9 and TRBJ1-3; D gene unclear. The germline V and J ends were trimmed by 0 bases and 4 bases, with 10 bases remaining between them. The CDR3 has 15 residues. The germline gives CDR1 SEHNR, CDR2 FQNEAQ (reference sequence). CDR3: CASSLAAGPGNTIYF. The CDR3 DNA sequence: TGTGCCAGCAGCTTAGCGGCAGGTCCGGGAAACACCATATATTTT.